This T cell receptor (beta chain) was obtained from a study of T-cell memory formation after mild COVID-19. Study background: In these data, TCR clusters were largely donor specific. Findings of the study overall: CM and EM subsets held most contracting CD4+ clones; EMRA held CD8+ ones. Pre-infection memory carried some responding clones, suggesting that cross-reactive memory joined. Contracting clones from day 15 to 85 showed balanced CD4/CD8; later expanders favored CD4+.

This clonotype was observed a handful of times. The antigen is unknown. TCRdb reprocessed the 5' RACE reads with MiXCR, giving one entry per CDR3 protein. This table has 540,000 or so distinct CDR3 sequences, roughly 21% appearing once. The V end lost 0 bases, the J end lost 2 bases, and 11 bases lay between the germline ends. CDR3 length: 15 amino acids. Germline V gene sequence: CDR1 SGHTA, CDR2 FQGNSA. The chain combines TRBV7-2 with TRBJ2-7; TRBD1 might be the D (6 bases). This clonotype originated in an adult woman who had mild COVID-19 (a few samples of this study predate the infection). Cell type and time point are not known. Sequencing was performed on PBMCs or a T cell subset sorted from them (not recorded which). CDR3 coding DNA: TGTGCCAGCAGCTTAGCGGGGGCTCGGACCTACGAGCAGTACTTC. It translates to CASSLAGARTYEQYF.